This T cell receptor (beta chain) was identified during a study of beta chain features in type 1 diabetes. Study details: Healthy donors resembled patients in age, gender and cell yields.

General study points: More deletions and fewer insertions at VDJ junctions were seen in type 1 diabetes patients. Naive, central memory and Treg TCRB repertoires appeared more alike in patients than in healthy donors.

Since all of the isolated RNA was reverse transcribed, expressed TCRB transcripts were what got sequenced. Naive, central memory and regulatory T cell samples averaged about 3.57 million reads. TCRdb's table, derived via immunoSEQ multiplex PCR, lists solely in-frame clones and lacks some. This sample yields some 410,000 clones, of which about an eighth are seen a single time; 0.035% to 0.05% belongs to the top ten. This clone was counted a few times. Its specificity is unknown. Germline V gene data show CDR1 as KGHSH and CDR2 as LQKENI. This CDR3 region has 13 residues. The V and J ends lost 6 bases and 1 base respectively, with 9 bases between them.

The source material was naive CD4+ T cells from blood. The sequence derives from a woman under 30 in good health. The chain links TRBV18 to TRBJ2-5; D possibly corresponds to TRBD2 (6 bases). CDR3 DNA: TGTGCCAGCTCCGGGACTCTCCAAGAGACCCAGTACTTC. It yields the protein CASSGTLQETQYF.